The 30 T cell receptor beta chains listed next were all sequenced from one sample in a study of T cell changes during pregnancy in multiple sclerosis (dated by TCRdb to about 2019). Library method: the immunoSEQ multiplex PCR assay. TCRdb carries this immuneACCESS record with in-frame sequences only. Its versions omit some clonotypes, under half of them owing to an unresolved V gene in the studies checked, with the rest unexplained. The table for this sample lists 70,000 or so clones; approximately 90% of them were counted only once. The ten largest make up about 0.45% of the sample. The material was CD4+ T cells from peripheral blood mononuclear cells, obtained before pregnancy. Receptors originate from a female donor with multiple sclerosis, enrolled in a pregnancy study.

The chain employs TRBV5-1 and TRBJ2-2, with TRBD2 matching over 13 bases. There are 21 residues in the CDR3. The ends lost 0 bases at V and 3 bases at J; junction bases unmatched: 14. Germline CDR1 SGHRS, CDR2 YFSETQ. The CDR3 region is CASSLDGLAGVGMGDTGELFF. Written as DNA, the CDR3 is TGCGCCAGCAGCTTGGACGGACTAGCGGGAGTGGGTATGGGGGACACCGGGGAGCTGTTTTTT.

This chain uses TRBV19 with TRBJ1-5, with 8 bases aligning to TRBD1. The CDR3 runs to 14 residues. V lost 2 bases, J lost 5 bases, and 2 bases stayed unmatched. Germline V lookup: CDR1 LNHDA, CDR2 SQIVND (reference sequence). CDR3 amino acids: CASSISRGHQPQHF. The CDR3 bases are TGTGCCAGTAGTATATCCAGGGGGCATCAGCCCCAGCATTTT.

This chain connects TRBV9 to TRBJ2-5, with TRBD1 identical over 9 bases. This CDR3 comprises 14 residues. The germline V gene encodes CDR1 SGDLS and CDR2 YYNGEE. Trimming cost V 6 bases and J 5 bases; bases outside gene matches: 8. The CDR3 region has the DNA TGTGCCAGCACCCGGGGACAGGGCGGGGAGACCCAGTACTTC. This encodes CASTRGQGGETQYF.

The J gene is TRBJ2-7, the V gene TRBV6-1; 9 bases map to TRBD1. Looked up from germline, CDR1 is MNHNS and CDR2 is SASEGT. This CDR3 is 16 amino acids long. V gave up 4 bases and J gave up 0 bases; unmatched junction bases: 7. The chain's CDR3 is CASSGTGTGFSYEQYF. For the CDR3, the DNA is TGTGCCAGCAGTGGAACCGGGACAGGGTTCTCCTACGAGCAGTACTTC.

Here the CDR3 DNA reads TGTGCCAGCAGTGAGGGGGGGGTGGGGACTGAAGCTTTCTTT. Its translation is CASSEGGVGTEAFF. The chain employs TRBV2 and TRBJ1-1, with a tentative D call TRBD1 (5 bases). Trimming took off 3 bases at V and 5 bases at J, with 13 bases between the two ends. This CDR3 spans 14 amino acids. The V gene's germline CDR1 is SNHLY and CDR2 FYNNEI. Supplemented by reference TRBV2 and TRBJ1-1, the full variable domain reads EPEVTQTPSHQVTQMGQEVILRCVPISNHLYFYWYRQILGQKVEFLVSFYNNEISEKSEIFDDQFSVERPDGSNFTLKIRSTKLEDSAMYFCASSEGGVGTEAFFGQGTRLTVV.

J is TRBJ1-1 and V is TRBV5-1; D is unclear. Germline CDR1 and CDR2: SGHRS and YFSETQ. The ends were cut back, 3 bases at V and 2 bases at J, with 8 bases in the middle. There are 13 residues in the CDR3. CDR3 coding DNA: TGCGCCAGCAGCTGGTCACTAAACACTGAAGCTTTCTTT. Its protein product is CASSWSLNTEAFF.

This chain connects TRBV7-9 to TRBJ2-1, with 12 positions matching TRBD2. CDR1 is SEHNR, CDR2 FQNEAQ, per germline (reference sequence). This CDR3 spans 14 amino acids. Trimming removed 5 bases from V and 8 bases from J; junction bases left unmatched: 4. CDR3 loop: CASSETSGGYEQFF. DNA of the CDR3: TGTGCCAGCAGCGAGACTAGCGGGGGTTATGAGCAGTTCTTC.

This rearrangement joins TRBV18 to TRBJ2-7; the match to TRBD1 covers 9 bases. Germline-derived CDR1 and CDR2 are KGHSH and LQKENI. This CDR3 spans 16 amino acids. The V and J ends lost 4 bases and 4 bases, in that order; junction bases with no gene match: 11. Here the CDR3 DNA reads TGTGCCAGCTCACGTACCGGGACAGGGAATGGTTACGAGCAGTACTTC. Translating gives CASSRTGTGNGYEQYF.

The V and J genes are TRBV10-3 and TRBJ1-2; D perhaps matches TRBD1 (5 bases). The CDR3 is 12 residues long. Between the trimmed V and J ends, which lost 2 bases and 5 bases, there was a span of 6 bases. The germline gives CDR1 ENHRY, CDR2 SYGVKD. For the CDR3, the DNA is TGTGCCATCAGTGAGGGGGCTTATGGCTACACCTTC. The encoded protein is CAISEGAYGYTF.

V usage is TRBV18 and J usage is TRBJ2-5; D is unclear. Germline V lookup: CDR1 KGHSH, CDR2 LQKENI. Trimming pared 2 bases from V and 2 bases from J, leaving 9 bases between. This CDR3 has 14 amino acids. The CDR3, as DNA: TGTGCCAGCTCACCATTAGCTAGTCAAGAGACCCAGTACTTC. It specifies CASSPLASQETQYF.

The rearrangement joins TRBV5-5 to TRBJ1-1, with 8 bases that match TRBD1. Germline lookup yields CDR1 SGHKS and CDR2 YYEKEE (reference sequence). Unmatched junction bases numbered 7, after V lost 1 base and J lost 2 bases. The CDR3 spans 16 residues. CDR3 residues: CASSLLKGTGNTEAFF. The DNA of the CDR3 is TGTGCCAGCAGCTTGTTGAAAGGGACAGGCAACACTGAAGCTTTCTTT.

This sequence joins TRBV11-3 and TRBJ1-3; 9 nucleotides align to TRBD1. Germline V gene sequence: CDR1 SGHNT, CDR2 YENEEA. V lost 5 bases to trimming and J lost 4 bases; unmatched junction nucleotides: 3. The CDR3 covers 14 residues. CDR3 residues: CASSIGTGGNTIYF. For the CDR3, the DNA is TGTGCCAGCAGCATAGGGACAGGGGGAAACACCATATATTTT. The variable domain in full, with the rest retrieved from reference TRBV11-3 and TRBJ1-3, is EAGVVQSPRYKIIEKKQPVAFWCNPISGHNTLYWYLQNLGQGPELLIRYENEEAVDDSQLPKDRFSAERLKGVDSTLKIQPAELGDSAVYLCASSIGTGGNTIYFGEGSWLTVV.

V and J are TRBV18 and TRBJ1-4, with D hard to call. Deletions cut 2 bases from V and 8 bases from J, with 12 bases between. Looked up from germline, CDR1 is KGHSH and CDR2 is LQKENI. CDR3 size: 14 residues. The CDR3 is CASSPTGYGEKLFF. The CDR3 DNA follows: TGTGCCAGCTCACCAACGGGGTATGGAGAAAAACTGTTTTTT.

In this sample, this clone turned up a few times. The chain joins TRBV2 to TRBJ2-2; 7 bases match TRBD1. Germline V gene sequence: CDR1 SNHLY, CDR2 FYNNEI. Trimming cost V 5 bases and J 6 bases; bases outside gene matches: 6. The length of the CDR3 is 14 residues. Here the CDR3 DNA reads TGTGCCAGCAGTCCCCAGGGGGTGCCCGGGGAGCTGTTTTTT. This gives the protein CASSPQGVPGELFF.

Note on this clone: The junction and the germline gene differ at one end; a read error may be behind it. V and J are TRBV7-2 and TRBJ2-7; D not certain. The CDR3 runs 13 residues. The V gene's germline CDR1 is SGHTA and CDR2 FQGNSA. The CDR3: CASSPDGFYEQYF. DNA of the CDR3: TGTGCCAGCAGCCCCGACGGGTTCTACGAGCAGTACTTT.

This clone was found a few times. V and J are TRBV4-2 and TRBJ2-5; TRBD2 might be the D (6 bases). The CDR3 loop spans 13 amino acids. Germline V CDR1 and CDR2: LGHNA, YNFKEQ. Between the trimmed V and J ends, which lost 3 bases and 5 bases, there was a span of 10 bases. The CDR3 DNA reads TGTGCCAGCAGCCAGGGAGGTGTGGAGACCCAGTACTTC. It yields the protein CASSQGGVETQYF.

The chain employs TRBV9 and TRBJ1-5; TRBD1 might be the D (5 bases). The length of the CDR3 is 14 residues. V was pared by 4 bases and J by 6 bases, with 14 bases between. Per germline, CDR1 SGDLS and CDR2 YYNGEE. CDR3 DNA sequence: TGTGCCAGCAGCCCCCGGCAGGGCGGTCAGCCCCAGCATTTT. This codes for CASSPRQGGQPQHF. Full variable domain (remainder filled in from reference TRBV9 and TRBJ1-5): DSGVTQTPKHLITATGQRVTLRCSPRSGDLSVYWYQQSLDQGLQFLIQYYNGEERAKGNILERFSAQQFPDLHSELNLSSLELGDSALYFCASSPRQGGQPQHFGDGTRLSIL.

This clone was seen only once. The J gene is TRBJ2-7, the V gene TRBV6-5; the match to TRBD2 covers 8 bases. Germline V gene data show CDR1 as MNHEY and CDR2 as SVGAGI. V lost 7 bases to trimming and J lost 0 bases; unmatched junction nucleotides: 8. The CDR3 is made up of 15 amino acids. The CDR3 nucleotides read TGTGCCAGCACACCGGGGGGGGTAAACTCCTACGAGCAGTACTTC. It is translated as CASTPGGVNSYEQYF.

CDR3 loop: CASRRLDYGYTF. CDR3 DNA sequence: TGTGCCAGCCGGAGGTTGGACTATGGCTACACCTTC. V gene TRBV2 combines with J gene TRBJ1-2; no firm D call. The germline gives CDR1 SNHLY, CDR2 FYNNEI. V was pared by 8 bases and J by 3 bases, with 10 bases between. The CDR3 spans 12 residues.

The V and J genes are TRBV27 and TRBJ1-6; tentative D call: TRBD1 (6 bases). The CDR3 runs to 15 residues. V lost 2 bases, J lost 9 bases, and 14 bases lay in between. CDR1 is MNHEY, CDR2 SMNVEV, per germline (reference sequence). CDR3 protein: CASSLTPGDGSPLHF. The CDR3 coding sequence is TGTGCCAGCAGTTTAACCCCAGGGGACGGTTCACCCCTCCACTTT.

This chain connects TRBV6-4 to TRBJ1-1; 9 bases map to TRBD1. The length of the CDR3 is 13 residues. Germline-derived CDR1 and CDR2 are MRHNA and SNTAGT. V trimming: 8 bases; J trimming: 5 bases; junction bases outside the gene matches: 6. The CDR3 reads CASSQGAGTEAFF. DNA of the CDR3: TGTGCCAGCTCACAGGGGGCGGGGACTGAAGCTTTCTTT.

V and J are TRBV6-1 and TRBJ2-3; D may be TRBD2 (5 bases). The germline V and J ends were trimmed by 1 base and 4 bases, with 21 bases remaining between them. This CDR3 spans 18 amino acids. Germline lookup yields CDR1 MNHNS and CDR2 SASEGT. The CDR3 sequence: CASSEVLLGGSSPDTQYF. CDR3 bases: TGTGCCAGCAGTGAAGTTTTACTAGGAGGTTCCAGCCCAGATACGCAGTATTTT.

The V gene is TRBV7-3, the J gene TRBJ2-1; perhaps TRBD2 as D (7 bases). V lost 5 bases, J lost 7 bases, and 18 bases lay in between. This CDR3 has 15 amino acids. Per germline, CDR1 SGHTA and CDR2 FQGTGA. CDR3 in DNA: TGTGCCAGCAGCGGGGGGGCTCCCCTTGGGAATGAGCAGTTCTTC. Its protein product is CASSGGAPLGNEQFF.

The V and J genes are TRBV5-6 and TRBJ1-5; D is unresolved. The germline gives CDR1 SGHDT, CDR2 YYEEEE. This CDR3 has 15 residues. V dropped 0 bases and J dropped 6 bases, with 13 bases sitting between them. The CDR3 DNA reads as TGTGCCAGCAGCTTGGGGGTGGGTCTAGGTCAGCCCCAGCATTTT. Translation: CASSLGVGLGQPQHF.

The chain carries TRBV7-8 and TRBJ1-5; weak D call: TRBD1 (6 bases). In germline, CDR1 is SGHVS, CDR2 FQNEAQ. CDR3 size: 17 residues. Trimming took 2 bases from V and 6 from J, leaving 20 bases between them. CDR3 coding DNA: TGTGCCAGCAGCTTACAGGGGAACCCTTTTGTGGGTCAGCCCCAGCATTTT. Encoded protein: CASSLQGNPFVGQPQHF. Full variable domain (rest looked up from reference TRBV7-8 and TRBJ1-5): GAGVSQSPRYKVAKRGQDVALRCDPISGHVSLFWYQQALGQGPEFLTYFQNEAQLDKSGLPSDRFFAERPEGSVSTLKIQRTQQEDSAVYLCASSLQGNPFVGQPQHFGDGTRLSIL.

This chain uses TRBV19 with TRBJ2-5; D is possibly TRBD2 (5 bases). Germline CDR1 is LNHDA and CDR2 is SQIVND (reference sequence). V was trimmed by 8 bases and J by 1 base, leaving 23 bases between them. The CDR3 consists of 17 residues. The CDR3: CASSSALANKIQETQYF. For the CDR3, the DNA is TGTGCCAGTTCGAGCGCCTTAGCGAACAAAATCCAAGAGACCCAGTACTTC. Looking up the rest from reference TRBV19 and TRBJ2-5 gives the full variable domain: DGGITQSPKYLFRKEGQNVTLSCEQNLNHDAMYWYRQDPGQGLRLIYYSQIVNDFQKGDIAEGYSVSREKKESFPLTVTSAQKNPTAFYLCASSSALANKIQETQYFGPGTRLLVL.

This clone appeared once. This chain connects TRBV21-1 to TRBJ1-2. TRBV21-1 constitutes a pseudogene. The CDR3 has 15 amino acids. DNA of the CDR3: TGTGCCAGCAGCAAAAGTCTCCCGGGACTCTTCGGCTACACCTTC. Protein product: CASSKSLPGLFGYTF.

This CDR3 reads CASSAGQLYGYTF. CDR3 sequence (DNA): TGTGCCAGCAGTGCTGGACAGCTCTATGGCTACACCTTC. The chain links TRBV28 to TRBJ1-2; D might be TRBD1 (6 bases). With 5 bases removed from V and 4 bases from J, the gap between germline ends came to 11 bases. The CDR3 spans 13 residues. Per germline, CDR1 MDHEN and CDR2 SYDVKM.

This chain joins TRBV7-2 and TRBJ2-2; TRBD1 agrees at 7 bases. Germline V gene sequence: CDR1 SGHTA, CDR2 FQGNSA. Trimming cost V 4 bases and J 1 base; bases outside gene matches: 3. This CDR3 is 15 amino acids long. CDR3 sequence (DNA): TGTGCCAGCAGCTCCCGGGACAGGAACACCGGGGAGCTGTTTTTT. Its protein is CASSSRDRNTGELFF.

This chain connects TRBV6-5 to TRBJ2-5, with 8 positions matching TRBD2. With 0 bases clipped from V and 2 bases from J, the junction kept 5 bases outside the gene matches. This CDR3 has 16 amino acids. Germline V gene sequence: CDR1 MNHEY, CDR2 SVGAGI. The DNA of the CDR3 is TGTGCCAGCAGTTACTCGTTTAGCGGGGTTCAAGAGACCCAGTACTTC. It yields the protein CASSYSFSGVQETQYF.